This T cell receptor beta chain was recovered during a study of T cell repertoires in cytomegalovirus infection. V lost 4 bases to trimming and J lost 3 bases; unmatched junction nucleotides: 6. The germline V gene encodes CDR1 SEHNR and CDR2 FQNEAQ (reference sequence). The CDR3 is 15 residues long. One entry per CDR3 protein, called by TCRdb with MiXCR from the reads. The sample has roughly 100,000 distinct CDR3 sequences, about 17% seen once. The chain uses TRBV7-9 and TRBJ1-2, with 9 bases lining up with TRBD1. The sample taken for sequencing was PBMCs. The clonotype was recovered from a human donor in good health (CMV status not recorded). Some clones in this sample may be carry-over from other donors' samples. The CDR3 here is CASSSTGGAYYGYTF. The CDR3 DNA follows: TGTGCCAGCAGCTCCACAGGGGGCGCGTACTATGGCTACACCTTC.